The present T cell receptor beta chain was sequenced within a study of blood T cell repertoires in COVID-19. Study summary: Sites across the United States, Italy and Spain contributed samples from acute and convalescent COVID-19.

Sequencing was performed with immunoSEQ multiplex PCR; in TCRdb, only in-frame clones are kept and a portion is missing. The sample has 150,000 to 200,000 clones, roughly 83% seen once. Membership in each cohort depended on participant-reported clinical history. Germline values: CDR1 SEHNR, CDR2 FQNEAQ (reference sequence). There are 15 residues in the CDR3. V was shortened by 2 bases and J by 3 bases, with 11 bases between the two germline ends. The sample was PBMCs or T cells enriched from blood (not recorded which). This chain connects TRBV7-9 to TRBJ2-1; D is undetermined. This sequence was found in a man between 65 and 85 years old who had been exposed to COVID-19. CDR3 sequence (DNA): TGTGCCAGCAGCTTACATGTTCCAGGCTACAATGAGCAGTTCTTC. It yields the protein CASSLHVPGYNEQFF.